What follows describes a single TCR beta chain. Mixed chimerism was transient after nonmyeloablative marrow transplants from related graft donors. Unstimulated Tregs (CD4+CD25+CD127-) and CD4+CD25- non-Tregs were sorted from PBMCs. CDR1 LGHNA and CDR2 YNFKEQ come from the germline V gene. The V and J ends lost 0 bases and 3 bases, in that order; junction bases with no gene match: 10. This CDR3 has 17 amino acids. This sample stems from a study of Tregs in tolerant kidney transplant recipients. Assay used: immunoSEQ multiplex PCR; TCRdb lists only in-frame clones, some missing. The sample lists roughly 20,000 clones, roughly 80% occurring once.

The sample was CD8+ T cells from blood (PBMCs), taken 6 months after the transplant. This clonotype was sampled from a human patient who received a combined kidney and bone marrow transplant. The T cells may partly be graft donor cells. The genes are TRBV4-2 and TRBJ2-7; 8 bases line up with TRBD2. The CDR3 is CASSQDLLAGLIYEQYF. Here the CDR3 DNA reads TGTGCCAGCAGCCAAGATCTGCTAGCGGGCCTCATCTACGAGCAGTACTTC.